The 28 T cell receptor beta chains in this list originate from one sample, sequenced in a study of shared clonotypes between healthy human individuals. The protocol was immunoSEQ multiplex PCR, while the TCRdb copy is restricted to in-frame clones and leaves out a portion. The table has about 2 million clones, approximately 94% seen once. Positive CCR7 selection of CD45RO-negative cells yielded the naive CD8 cells, and terminally differentiated effector memory CD45RA+ cells were excluded. What was sequenced was naive CD8+ T cells sorted from blood. The source is a man between 18 and 35 years old in good health.

The rearrangement links TRBV27 to TRBJ2-5; no clear D. This CDR3 region has 16 residues. V lost 2 bases and J 5 bases, leaving 18 bases between the germline ends. Germline V CDR1 and CDR2: MNHEY, SMNVEV (reference sequence). In nucleotides, the CDR3 is TGTGCCAGCAGTTTAGTCTCCACGAGTCTGGGGGAGACCCAGTACTTC. The encoded protein is CASSLVSTSLGETQYF.

The V call is TRBV7-9, the J call TRBJ2-7; TRBD2 aligns across 10 bases. The CDR3 is 15 amino acids. Germline lookup yields CDR1 SEHNR and CDR2 FQNEAQ (reference sequence). J was trimmed by 7 bases and V by 5 bases; bases with no gene match: 11. The CDR3 DNA is TGTGCCAGCAGCAGTCTAGCGGGAGCCAATGGGGAGCAGTACTTC. Encoded protein: CASSSLAGANGEQYF.

This clone was found once. The rearrangement links TRBV7-9 to TRBJ1-2; D remains ambiguous. The CDR3 extends over 15 amino acids. From germline, CDR1 is SEHNR and CDR2 FQNEAQ (reference sequence). The V gene lost 5 bases and the J gene lost 0 bases, with 13 bases spanning the gap. CDR3: CASSPPDRANYGYTF. In DNA form, the CDR3 reads TGTGCCAGCAGCCCCCCAGACCGAGCTAACTATGGCTACACCTTC.

V and J are TRBV27 and TRBJ1-4; 12 bases are a match to TRBD1. Germline V gene data show CDR1 as MNHEY and CDR2 as SMNVEV (reference sequence). The CDR3 runs 18 residues. The V segment lost 0 bases and the J segment 10 bases; nucleotides outside the gene matches: 12. CDR3 protein: CASSLSAGTGGVARKLFF. The CDR3 DNA is TGTGCCAGCAGTTTATCGGCCGGGACAGGGGGCGTAGCAAGAAAACTGTTTTTT.

In this sample, this clone turned up once. V is TRBV5-4 and J is TRBJ2-7; 8 nucleotides line up with TRBD2. Per germline, CDR1 SGHNT and CDR2 YYREEE (reference sequence). The CDR3 spans 15 residues. The ends lost 2 bases at V and 5 bases at J; junction bases unmatched: 9. The chain's CDR3 is CASSLYGTSNHEQYF. The CDR3 DNA is TGTGCCAGCAGCTTATATGGGACTAGTAACCACGAGCAGTACTTC.

The chain recombines TRBV6-5 with TRBJ1-2; 7 bases are shared with TRBD1. V trimming: 8 bases; J trimming: 7 bases; junction bases outside the gene matches: 4. Germline V gene lookup returns CDR1 MNHEY and CDR2 SVGAGI. The CDR3 is 11 amino acids. The CDR3 spells CASFDRVGYTF. In DNA form, the CDR3 reads TGTGCCAGCTTCGACAGGGTTGGCTACACCTTC.

The rearrangement uses TRBV9 and TRBJ1-2, with TRBD1 matching over 7 bases. Germline values: CDR1 SGDLS, CDR2 YYNGEE. With V trimmed by 3 bases and J by 3 bases, 8 bases remained unmatched. The CDR3 has 15 residues. For the CDR3, the DNA is TGTGCCAGCAGCGCCTACGACAGGGTTGACTATGGCTACACCTTC. Protein sequence: CASSAYDRVDYGYTF. Based on the CDR3 plus reference TRBV9 and TRBJ1-2, the full variable domain is DSGVTQTPKHLITATGQRVTLRCSPRSGDLSVYWYQQSLDQGLQFLIQYYNGEERAKGNILERFSAQQFPDLHSELNLSSLELGDSALYFCASSAYDRVDYGYTFGSGTRLTVV.

The chain has TRBV9 and TRBJ2-5, with D possibly matching TRBD2 (5 bases). V was pared by 0 bases and J by 4 bases, with 10 bases between. This CDR3 is 14 amino acids long. Looked up from germline, CDR1 is SGDLS and CDR2 is YYNGEE. The CDR3 sequence: CASSVDGVVETQYF. DNA for the CDR3: TGTGCCAGCAGCGTAGACGGGGTGGTAGAGACCCAGTACTTC.

This chain uses TRBV2 with TRBJ1-4; D is unclear. CDR3 length equals 15 residues. Germline V lookup: CDR1 SNHLY, CDR2 FYNNEI. Trimming removed 4 bases from V and 5 bases from J, with 14 bases in between. CDR3 in amino acids: CASSVRNSANEKLFF. In DNA form, the CDR3 reads TGTGCCAGCAGTGTCCGTAACAGCGCCAATGAAAAACTGTTTTTT.

A remark on this clone: This sample includes further DNA sequences coding for the same CDR3. The V gene is TRBV15, the J gene TRBJ2-2; no clear D. Germline loops: CDR1 LNHNV, CDR2 YYDKDF (reference sequence). CDR3 length: 14 residues. V was clipped by 1 base and J by 4 bases, with 7 bases between them. This CDR3 reads CATSRAGVTGELFF. The CDR3 DNA follows: TGTGCCACCAGCAGAGCGGGTGTCACCGGGGAGCTGTTTTTT. Full variable domain (missing parts from reference TRBV15 and TRBJ2-2): DAMVIQNPRYQVTQFGKPVTLSCSQTLNHNVMYWYQQKSSQAPKLLFHYYDKDFNNEADTPDNFQSRRPNTSFCFLDIRSPGLGDTAMYLCATSRAGVTGELFFGEGSRLTVL.

Remarks on this clone: Other DNA variants within this sample encode the same CDR3. The chain has TRBV7-9 and TRBJ1-2, with unresolved D. V shed 2 bases and J shed 0 bases, with 4 bases lying between them. The CDR3 contains 13 residues. The germline gives CDR1 SEHNR, CDR2 FQNEAQ (reference sequence). CDR3 amino acids: CASSLTPNYGYTF. CDR3 nucleotides: TGTGCCAGCAGCTTAACCCCTAACTATGGCTACACCTTC.

V gene TRBV11-2 combines with J gene TRBJ2-7, with D possibly TRBD2 on 6 matching bases. V lost 5 bases and J 3 bases, leaving 17 bases between the germline ends. There are 15 residues in the CDR3. Germline V gene sequence: CDR1 SGHAT, CDR2 FQNNGV. CDR3 DNA: TGTGCCAGCAGCCTACAGGAGGGCCGGGGCTACGAGCAGTACTTC. It specifies CASSLQEGRGYEQYF.

This chain uses TRBV7-6 with TRBJ2-7, with no clear D. This CDR3 has 16 residues. Trimming stripped 0 bases from V and 9 bases from J, with 21 bases between. Germline loops: CDR1 SGHVS, CDR2 FNYEAQ. CDR3 nucleotides: TGTGCCAGCAGCTTAGCCCCGGCCCACGGAAACCCGGGGCAGTACTTC. Amino acid sequence: CASSLAPAHGNPGQYF. Full variable domain (outside the CDR3, taken from reference TRBV7-6 and TRBJ2-7): GAGVSQSPRYKVTKRGQDVALRCDPISGHVSLYWYRQALGQGPEFLTYFNYEAQQDKSGLPNDRFSAERPEGSISTLTIQRTEQRDSAMYRCASSLAPAHGNPGQYFGPGTRLTVT.

This clone was picked up a small number of times. J is TRBJ1-5 and V is TRBV28; D gene uncertain. Germline assignment: CDR1 MDHEN and CDR2 SYDVKM. Trimming cost V 6 bases and J 0 bases, with 9 bases left between them. The CDR3 extends over 14 amino acids. In DNA, the CDR3 is TGTGCCAGCAGGGCCCGGTATAGCAATCAGCCCCAGCATTTT. As protein: CASRARYSNQPQHF.

A remark on this clone: The same CDR3 is also encoded by other DNA sequences in this sample. The V and J genes are TRBV9 and TRBJ1-2; D not certain. This CDR3 has 13 residues. Per germline, CDR1 SGDLS and CDR2 YYNGEE. Trimming took 1 base from V and 4 from J, leaving 8 bases between them. DNA for the CDR3: TGTGCCAGCAGCGTAACGGGGAGCTATGGCTACACCTTC. Protein sequence: CASSVTGSYGYTF.

The chain uses TRBV9 and TRBJ1-2, with a weak D call TRBD1 (5 bases). The V end was cut by 3 bases, the J end by 5 bases, with 11 bases between. The CDR3 is made up of 13 amino acids. CDR1 SGDLS and CDR2 YYNGEE come from the germline V gene. The CDR3 DNA sequence: TGTGCCAGCAGCGCGGGGGTAGATTATGGCTACACCTTC. Its protein product is CASSAGVDYGYTF.

Concerning this clone itself: In the same sample, other DNA sequences code for this CDR3. The J gene is TRBJ2-7, the V gene TRBV6-5; possible D gene TRBD1, 5 bases. Between the trimmed V and J ends, which lost 2 bases and 0 bases, there was a span of 8 bases. Per germline, CDR1 MNHEY and CDR2 SVGAGI. CDR3 length: 14 amino acids. For the CDR3, the DNA is TGTGCCAGCAGTTACGGACAAAGCTCCTACGAGCAGTACTTC. Its translation is CASSYGQSSYEQYF.

This chain uses TRBV9 with TRBJ2-1; 7 nucleotides match TRBD1. V gave up 5 bases and J gave up 5 bases; unmatched junction bases: 10. The germline CDR1 and CDR2 sequences are SGDLS and YYNGEE. This CDR3 comprises 15 residues. The CDR3 DNA sequence: TGTGCCAGCAGTGACGAGACAGGGCGGCACAATGAGCAGTTCTTC. It codes for CASSDETGRHNEQFF.

The chain combines TRBV27 with TRBJ2-2; D is ambiguous. Per the germline V gene, CDR1 is MNHEY and CDR2 is SMNVEV (reference sequence). This CDR3 has 12 amino acids. Trimming removed 2 bases from V and 7 bases from J, with 5 bases in between. Here the CDR3 reads CASSLRYGELFF. In DNA form, the CDR3 reads TGTGCCAGCAGTTTACGTTACGGGGAGCTGTTTTTT.

Here the CDR3 reads CASGSLAGDNEQFF. The CDR3 DNA follows: TGTGCCAGCGGGTCCCTAGCAGGCGACAATGAGCAGTTCTTC. The rearrangement links TRBV27 to TRBJ2-1; TRBD2 might be the D (5 bases). CDR3 length: 14 amino acids. Germline assignment: CDR1 MNHEY and CDR2 SMNVEV (reference sequence). Trimming left V 8 bases short and J 5 bases short, with 16 bases between.

The rearrangement uses TRBV19 and TRBJ2-7; D may match TRBD1 or TRBD2 (5 bases each). Trimming shortened V by 2 bases and J by 6 bases, and 23 bases separated the two germline ends. Germline values: CDR1 LNHDA, CDR2 SQIVND (reference sequence). The CDR3 length is 17 residues. The CDR3 DNA reads as TGTGCCAGTAGTATAACCACCGGGACCGCCGGACCTTTCGAGCAGTACTTC. Residues: CASSITTGTAGPFEQYF.

The rearrangement uses TRBV7-9 and TRBJ1-1; 10 positions match TRBD1. CDR1 SEHNR and CDR2 FQNEAQ come from the germline V gene (reference sequence). V shed 5 bases, J shed 4 bases, and the junction held 7 bases outside the gene matches. The CDR3 has 15 residues. CDR3 bases: TGTGCCAGCAGCACGGGACAGGGGATAGTCACTGAAGCTTTCTTT. This encodes CASSTGQGIVTEAFF.

CDR3 sequence: CASSPQGKETQYF. The CDR3 nucleotides read TGTGCCAGCAGCCCACAGGGAAAAGAGACCCAGTACTTC. The V gene is TRBV7-9, the J gene TRBJ2-5; possible D gene TRBD1, 6 bases. The V gene's germline CDR1 is SEHNR and CDR2 FQNEAQ (reference sequence). The CDR3 length is 13 residues. Trimming left V 5 bases short and J 3 bases short, with 10 bases between.

A remark on this clone: Distinct nucleotide sequences in the sample also encode this CDR3. The V and J genes are TRBV9 and TRBJ2-2, with D tentatively TRBD2 (6 bases). The V gene lost 2 bases and the J gene lost 4 bases, with 9 bases spanning the gap. The germline V gene encodes CDR1 SGDLS and CDR2 YYNGEE. CDR3 length: 14 amino acids. In DNA form, the CDR3 reads TGTGCCAGCAGCGTGGGGGGAGGCACCGGGGAGCTGTTTTTT. This codes for CASSVGGGTGELFF.

CDR3 sequence reads: CASSLGPSPAEAFF. CDR3 DNA: TGTGCCAGCAGTTTAGGACCCTCTCCCGCTGAAGCTTTCTTT. The chain joins TRBV27 to TRBJ1-1; D remains ambiguous. CDR3 length equals 14 residues. Deletions cut 2 bases from V and 6 bases from J, with 13 bases between. Germline loops: CDR1 MNHEY, CDR2 SMNVEV (reference sequence).

The gene calls are TRBV13 and TRBJ2-3, with D perhaps given as TRBD1 or TRBD2 (6 bases each). The CDR3 sequence is 14 residues long. V was trimmed by 3 bases and J by 1 base, leaving 8 bases between them. CDR1 PRHDT and CDR2 FYEKMQ come from the germline V gene (reference sequence). CDR3 region: CASSLGGRTDTQYF. The DNA for the CDR3 is TGTGCCAGCAGCTTGGGGGGCCGCACAGATACGCAGTATTTT.

The rearrangement joins TRBV27 to TRBJ2-2; TRBD2 matches 9 bases. CDR1 and CDR2 from the germline V gene are MNHEY and SMNVEV (reference sequence). J was trimmed by 5 bases and V by 3 bases; bases with no gene match: 7. There are 16 residues in the CDR3. In DNA form, the CDR3 reads TGTGCCAGCAGTTTTTTGCTAGCGGGACGAACCGGGGAGCTGTTTTTT. As protein: CASSFLLAGRTGELFF.

The genes are TRBV5-6 and TRBJ2-1; 9 nucleotides agree with TRBD1. The CDR3 has 13 residues. CDR1 and CDR2 (germline): SGHDT, YYEEEE. With 3 bases clipped from V and 10 bases from J, the junction kept 5 bases outside the gene matches. The CDR3 spells CASSWDRDHEQFF. In DNA form, the CDR3 reads TGTGCCAGCAGCTGGGACAGGGATCACGAGCAGTTCTTC. Supplemented by reference TRBV5-6 and TRBJ2-1, the full variable domain reads DAGVTQSPTHLIKTRGQQVTLRCSPKSGHDTVSWYQQALGQGPQFIFQYYEEEERQRGNFPDRFSGHQFPNYSSELNVNALLLGDSALYLCASSWDRDHEQFFGPGTRLTVL.